One and the same sample provided the 27 T cell receptor beta chains below, sequenced in a study of siplizumab effects on memory and regulatory T cells. Profiled with immunoSEQ multiplex PCR; TCRdb holds only in-frame clones, not every one. The sample holds tens of thousands of clones, 90% to 95% seen once. Sequences were obtained from CD8+ T cells sorted from blood. The receptors stem from a human donor in good health.

This clone appeared many times. This chain connects TRBV27 to TRBJ1-4, with D maybe TRBD1 (5 bases). Germline-derived CDR1 and CDR2 are MNHEY and SMNVEV (reference sequence). Trimming cost V 4 bases and J 7 bases, with 13 bases left between them. The CDR3 sequence is 14 residues long. The CDR3 DNA reads TGTGCCAGCAGTTATGGGCAGGGACGTGAAAAACTGTTTTTT. Its protein product is CASSYGQGREKLFF.

This chain joins TRBV5-6 and TRBJ1-2, with a tentative D call TRBD1 (5 bases). The CDR3 spans 14 residues. Germline values: CDR1 SGHDT, CDR2 YYEEEE. V was trimmed by 3 bases and J by 6 bases, leaving 15 bases between them. The DNA for the CDR3 is TGTGCCAGCAGCTGGGGGACGACGCCCCATGGCTACACCTTC. It translates to CASSWGTTPHGYTF. The full variable domain, its missing parts supplied by reference TRBV5-6 and TRBJ1-2, is DAGVTQSPTHLIKTRGQQVTLRCSPKSGHDTVSWYQQALGQGPQFIFQYYEEEERQRGNFPDRFSGHQFPNYSSELNVNALLLGDSALYLCASSWGTTPHGYTFGSGTRLTVV.

The chain couples TRBV2 to TRBJ2-2, with D possibly TRBD1 on 5 matching bases. The V gene lost 7 bases and the J gene lost 5 bases, with 14 bases spanning the gap. The CDR3 has 14 amino acids. The V gene's germline CDR1 is SNHLY and CDR2 FYNNEI. CDR3 in amino acids: CASTEKGQTGELFF. Here the CDR3 DNA reads TGTGCCAGCACCGAAAAGGGGCAAACCGGGGAGCTGTTTTTT.

V gene TRBV10-3 combines with J gene TRBJ2-2, with D maybe TRBD2 (7 bases). In germline, CDR1 is ENHRY, CDR2 SYGVKD. The CDR3 has 13 amino acids. The CDR3 region is CSAGAQNTGELFF. CDR3 sequence (DNA): TGTTCCGCGGGGGCCCAAAACACCGGGGAGCTGTTTTTT.

Here the CDR3 DNA reads TGCAGCGTTGCCGGGACAGAATTAATGCTCACAGATACGCAGTATTTT. Translation gives CSVAGTELMLTDTQYF. V and J are TRBV29-1 and TRBJ2-3; TRBD1 agrees at 7 bases. V was pared by 4 bases and J by 2 bases, with 12 bases of the junction left unmatched. The CDR3 is 16 amino acids. Per the germline V gene, CDR1 is SQVTM and CDR2 is ANQGSEA.

The chain carries TRBV5-6 and TRBJ2-3; D assignment may be TRBD1 or TRBD2 (5 bases each). V was clipped by 3 bases and J by 4 bases, with 15 bases between them. Germline V gene sequence: CDR1 SGHDT, CDR2 YYEEEE. The CDR3 contains 15 residues. As DNA, the CDR3 is TGTGCCAGCAGCTCTGGGGGAAACCCTGCAGATACGCAGTATTTT. Protein sequence: CASSSGGNPADTQYF.

CDR3 nucleotides: TGTGCCAGCAGTGACCAATACCATCAGTCCGGGACGGACACAGATACGCAGTATTTT. Its translation is CASSDQYHQSGTDTDTQYF. The V and J genes are TRBV2 and TRBJ2-3; D might be TRBD1 or TRBD2, each matching 5 bases. The germline CDR1 and CDR2 sequences are SNHLY and FYNNEI. CDR3 size: 19 residues. Trimming pared 3 bases from V and 2 bases from J, leaving 24 bases between.

The table lists this clone with a count of one. The V and J genes are TRBV14 and TRBJ1-2; no reliable D call. The germline V gene encodes CDR1 SGHDN and CDR2 FVKESK. Deletions cut 0 bases from V and 8 bases from J, with 16 bases between. This CDR3 comprises 15 residues. The CDR3 protein is CASSQERHPLRGYTF. The CDR3 DNA sequence: TGTGCCAGCAGCCAAGAGAGACATCCACTTCGGGGCTACACCTTC.

The V and J genes are TRBV6-1 and TRBJ2-3, with D maybe TRBD1 (7 bases). V lost 4 bases to trimming and J lost 4 bases, with 15 bases between them. Germline assignment: CDR1 MNHNS and CDR2 SASEGT. The CDR3 sequence is 15 residues long. The CDR3 sequence is CASSGRGGGPDTQYF. The CDR3 coding sequence is TGTGCCAGCAGTGGTCGTGGAGGGGGCCCAGATACGCAGTATTTT.

This chain joins TRBV4-1 and TRBJ2-7; D call uncertain. This CDR3 region has 15 residues. Germline V gene sequence: CDR1 MGHRA, CDR2 YSYEKL. Trimming removed 0 bases from V and 2 bases from J, with 11 bases in between. The CDR3 protein is CASSQDRSFTYEQYF. CDR3 coding DNA: TGCGCCAGCAGCCAAGATCGGAGTTTCACCTACGAGCAGTACTTC.

The V call is TRBV27, the J call TRBJ2-7; 15 nucleotides match TRBD2. Losses at the gene ends were 5 bases for V and 4 bases for J; bases not matched to a gene: 3. This CDR3 is built from 15 residues. Germline CDR1 is MNHEY and CDR2 is SMNVEV (reference sequence). The CDR3 here is CASSLGLAGGYEQYF. The DNA of the CDR3 is TGTGCCAGCAGTCTCGGACTAGCGGGAGGGTACGAGCAGTACTTC.

The chain couples TRBV7-3 to TRBJ2-7, with 7 bases fitting TRBD2. CDR3 length: 15 residues. The junction had 2 bases not matched to a gene; V was cut back by 0 bases and J by 0 bases. Germline V gene sequence: CDR1 SGHTA, CDR2 FQGTGA. In nucleotides, the CDR3 is TGTGCCAGCAGCTTAACGGCGGGAGACTCCTACGAGCAGTACTTC. Its translation is CASSLTAGDSYEQYF.

This chain links TRBV6-5 with TRBJ2-2; no firm D call. Germline CDR1 and CDR2: MNHEY and SVGAGI. The CDR3 has 15 residues. Trimming removed 5 bases at V and 6 bases at J, with 16 bases between. CDR3 sequence reads: CASSTGGDFAGELFF. DNA of the CDR3: TGTGCCAGCAGTACCGGTGGGGATTTCGCCGGGGAGCTGTTTTTT.

The chain employs TRBV9 and TRBJ1-1; 7 bases align to TRBD1. The CDR3 is 13 residues long. Germline-derived CDR1 and CDR2 are SGDLS and YYNGEE. V lost 0 bases, J lost 5 bases, and 1 base stayed unmatched. CDR3 loop: CASSVDRGTEAFF. The CDR3 DNA follows: TGTGCCAGCAGCGTAGACAGGGGAACTGAAGCTTTCTTT. Together with reference TRBV9 and TRBJ1-1, the CDR3 gives the full variable domain: DSGVTQTPKHLITATGQRVTLRCSPRSGDLSVYWYQQSLDQGLQFLIQYYNGEERAKGNILERFSAQQFPDLHSELNLSSLELGDSALYFCASSVDRGTEAFFGQGTRLTVV.

This clone was observed once. The chain links TRBV2 to TRBJ2-5, with a weak D call TRBD2 (6 bases). Germline values: CDR1 SNHLY, CDR2 FYNNEI. There are 13 residues in the CDR3. V dropped 6 bases and J dropped 2 bases, with 10 bases sitting between them. The CDR3, as DNA: TGTGCCAGCAGATGGACTATTCAAGAGACCCAGTACTTC. This sequence encodes CASRWTIQETQYF.

The chain combines TRBV7-3 with TRBJ1-1; the D gene is possibly TRBD1 (5 bases). CDR3 length equals 13 residues. Germline values: CDR1 SGHTA, CDR2 FQGTGA. Trimming took off 1 base at V and 4 bases at J, with 7 bases between the two ends. The CDR3: CASSLSQGTEAFF. Here the CDR3 DNA reads TGTGCCAGCAGCTTAAGCCAGGGCACTGAAGCTTTCTTT.

This chain connects TRBV2 to TRBJ2-7; the D call may be TRBD1 or TRBD2 (5 bases each). Per the germline V gene, CDR1 is SNHLY and CDR2 is FYNNEI. Trimming pared 1 base from V and 0 bases from J, leaving 19 bases between. The CDR3 is 18 residues long. CDR3 residues: CASSEDWATGTISYEQYF. CDR3 coding DNA: TGTGCCAGCAGTGAAGATTGGGCAACGGGGACCATCTCCTACGAGCAGTACTTC.

V and J are TRBV4-1 and TRBJ2-2; TRBD1 matches 8 bases. In germline, CDR1 is MGHRA, CDR2 YSYEKL. After removal of 3 bases from V and 5 bases from J, the junction contained 2 bases not matched to a gene. CDR3 size: 14 residues. CDR3 loop: CASSHGQGTGELFF. As DNA, the CDR3 is TGCGCCAGCAGCCACGGACAGGGAACCGGGGAGCTGTTTTTT.

The rearrangement joins TRBV5-1 to TRBJ1-1, with no clear D. This CDR3 has 16 residues. Trimming took off 0 bases at V and 0 bases at J, with 12 bases between the two ends. Per germline, CDR1 SGHRS and CDR2 YFSETQ. As DNA, the CDR3 is TGCGCCAGCAGCTTGGCCGTAGGACCGATGAACACTGAAGCTTTCTTT. Translating gives CASSLAVGPMNTEAFF.

This clone was recorded a few times. The rearrangement links TRBV30 to TRBJ1-2; 7 nucleotides match TRBD1. With 1 base clipped from V and 6 bases from J, the junction kept 5 bases outside the gene matches. The germline CDR1 and CDR2 sequences are GTSNPN and SVGIG (reference sequence). The CDR3 sequence is 13 residues long. CDR3: CAWSAGQGDGYTF. The CDR3 DNA reads TGTGCCTGGAGTGCTGGTCAGGGGGATGGCTACACCTTC.

This chain uses TRBV27 with TRBJ1-2; 8 bases align to TRBD1. J was trimmed by 8 bases and V by 8 bases; bases with no gene match: 10. There are 13 residues in the CDR3. Germline V lookup: CDR1 MNHEY, CDR2 SMNVEV (reference sequence). This chain's CDR3 is CASAPGTGAGYTF. CDR3 DNA: TGTGCCAGCGCACCAGGGACAGGTGCCGGCTACACCTTC.

The chain employs TRBV19 and TRBJ2-7, with TRBD1 matching 10 bases. Trimming cost V 11 bases and J 2 bases; bases outside gene matches: 12. The germline V gene encodes CDR1 LNHDA and CDR2 SQIVND (reference sequence). The CDR3 is 15 amino acids. CDR3 amino acids: CASNARDRGPYEQYF. The CDR3 DNA reads as TGTGCCTCCAACGCCCGGGACAGGGGTCCCTACGAGCAGTACTTC.

V gene TRBV7-6 combines with J gene TRBJ1-5, with D possibly being TRBD1 (5 bases). The CDR3 covers 13 residues. Germline V CDR1 and CDR2: SGHVS, FNYEAQ. V was trimmed by 1 base and J by 7 bases, leaving 8 bases between them. The CDR3 is CASSLGGGQPQHF. CDR3 nucleotides: TGTGCCAGCAGCTTAGGCGGGGGGCAGCCCCAGCATTTT. The whole variable domain, filled in from reference TRBV7-6 and TRBJ1-5, reads GAGVSQSPRYKVTKRGQDVALRCDPISGHVSLYWYRQALGQGPEFLTYFNYEAQQDKSGLPNDRFSAERPEGSISTLTIQRTEQRDSAMYRCASSLGGGQPQHFGDGTRLSIL.

On this clone: A read error may account for a junction end that differs from germline. The chain recombines TRBV27 with TRBJ1-2; D may be TRBD1 (6 bases). The CDR3 length is 15 residues. Germline V lookup: CDR1 MNHEY, CDR2 SMNVEV (reference sequence). This chain's CDR3 is CASSPIPQGNYGHTF. Written as DNA, the CDR3 is TGTGCCAGCAGCCCAATCCCGCAGGGGAACTATGGCCACACCTTC.

The CDR3 spells CAWRVTGNNSPLHF. The CDR3 coding sequence is TGTGCCTGGAGAGTTACAGGGAACAATTCACCCCTCCACTTT. The chain couples TRBV30 to TRBJ1-6; a weak D match, TRBD1 (6 bases). The CDR3 sequence is 14 residues long. Germline CDR1 is GTSNPN and CDR2 is SVGIG (reference sequence). Trimming shortened V by 3 bases and J by 7 bases, and 13 bases separated the two germline ends.

V usage is TRBV6-5 and J usage is TRBJ2-7; tentative D call: TRBD1 (5 bases). The V end was cut by 2 bases, the J end by 5 bases, with 7 bases between. The length of the CDR3 is 12 residues. Germline assignment: CDR1 MNHEY and CDR2 SVGAGI. The CDR3 sequence: CASSYGADEQYF. The CDR3 nucleotides are TGTGCCAGCAGTTACGGGGCAGACGAGCAGTACTTC.

The chain couples TRBV6-5 to TRBJ2-3, with D uncertain. Germline CDR1 reads MNHEY; CDR2 reads SVGAGI. CDR3 length equals 11 residues. V lost 1 base to trimming and J lost 9 bases, with 5 bases between them. CDR3 region: CASSYFGTQYF. CDR3 sequence (DNA): TGTGCCAGCAGTTACTTTGGCACGCAGTATTTT.